The clone carrying this T cell receptor (beta chain) was seen a handful of times. The data were obtained in a study of long-term antiretroviral therapy in people with HIV. The CDR3 has 18 residues. Trimming cost V 4 bases and J 3 bases; bases outside gene matches: 16. Germline loops: CDR1 MNHEY, CDR2 SMNVEV (reference sequence). Survey-level immunoSEQ v3.0 assays were run. The protocol was immunoSEQ multiplex PCR, while the TCRdb copy is restricted to in-frame clones and leaves out a portion. The repertoire holds over 30,000 clones, with over 70% as singletons. The chain combines TRBV27 with TRBJ2-7, with 9 bases lining up with TRBD1. Sequencing used unsorted PBMCs, obtained 0.6 years after starting antiretroviral therapy. The receptor's source is a man in his late teens or twenties with HIV. CDR3 bases: TGTGCCAGCAGTTACGGGGCCCCTACCGGGACAGGGAGCTACGAGCAGTACTTC. Residues: CASSYGAPTGTGSYEQYF.